Shown below are 9 T cell receptor beta chains from a single sample sequenced in a study of blood T cell repertoires in COVID-19. Data came from immunoSEQ multiplex PCR; TCRdb stores just in-frame clones and leaves some out. Found here are about 180,000 clones, 82% of them singletons; the top ten hold almost 8.5%. The material sequenced was peripheral blood. The receptor set was obtained from a woman in her seventies with acute or convalescent COVID-19.

This sequence joins TRBV6-2 or TRBV6-3 and TRBJ1-5; D gene uncertain. V lost 2 bases, J lost 11 bases, and 10 bases lay in between. This CDR3 has 12 residues. The V gene's germline CDR1 is MNHEY and CDR2 SVGEGT. The CDR3 DNA sequence: TGTGCCAGCAGTTACGGGCTCCAGTCCCAGCATTTT. As protein: CASSYGLQSQHF.

V is TRBV3-1 (or the pseudogene TRBV3-2) and J is TRBJ1-1; possibly TRBD1 for D (5 bases). Germline CDR1 LGHDT, CDR2 YNNKEL (reference sequence). Trimming stripped 4 bases from V and 0 bases from J, with 9 bases between. The CDR3 contains 14 residues. The CDR3 DNA is TGTGCCAGCAGCCTTTCGACAGTGAACACTGAAGCTTTCTTT. The encoded protein is CASSLSTVNTEAFF.

In its sample, this clone was seen a few times. The chain recombines TRBV6-1 with TRBJ2-7, with 7 positions matching TRBD1. With V trimmed by 2 bases and J by 5 bases, 6 bases remained unmatched. The CDR3 is 14 residues long. Germline CDR1 reads MNHNS; CDR2 reads SASEGT. The CDR3 spells CASSEPGGSNEQYF. CDR3 coding DNA: TGTGCCAGCAGTGAACCAGGGGGATCAAACGAGCAGTACTTC.

This clone was counted a single time. One end of the junction fails to match germline, which may point to a read error. The CDR3 DNA reads as TGTGCCAGCACCAGGGGACAGGGACCCACCCGGGAGCTGTTTTTT. Amino acid sequence: CASTRGQGPTRELFF. The chain joins TRBV27 to TRBJ2-2; TRBD1 matches 9 bases. The CDR3 covers 15 residues. Germline V gene data show CDR1 as MNHEY and CDR2 as SMNVEV (reference sequence).

CDR3 in amino acids: CASSATTSREQFF. The CDR3, as DNA: TGTGCCAGCAGCGCAACCACGTCCCGGGAGCAGTTCTTC. This chain joins TRBV9 and TRBJ2-1; D gene uncertain. V was pared by 3 bases and J by 10 bases, with 14 bases between. The CDR3 runs to 13 residues. The germline V gene has CDR1 SGDLS and CDR2 YYNGEE.

This chain links TRBV28 with TRBJ2-1; D possibly corresponds to TRBD1 (5 bases). Germline V CDR1 and CDR2: MDHEN, SYDVKM. The CDR3 contains 17 residues. The V end lost 6 bases, the J end lost 7 bases, and 25 bases lay between the germline ends. CDR3 in amino acids: CASRHPPQGSVRNEQFF. DNA for the CDR3: TGTGCCAGCAGGCACCCCCCCCAGGGTAGTGTAAGAAATGAGCAGTTCTTC.

This clone has more than one count but fewer than ten. The rearrangement uses TRBV6-5 and TRBJ1-4; D uncertain. V was cut by 4 bases and J by 7 bases, with 16 bases left in between. CDR1 is MNHEY, CDR2 SVGAGI, per germline. The CDR3 is made up of 15 amino acids. The DNA for the CDR3 is TGTGCCAGCAGTTCTGAACGCGAAGGAGGTGAAAAACTGTTTTTT. Translated: CASSSEREGGEKLFF.

The chain carries TRBV30 and TRBJ1-5; a weak D match, TRBD1 (6 bases). V was clipped by 1 base and J by 4 bases, with 8 bases between them. Germline CDR1 and CDR2: GTSNPN and SVGIG (reference sequence). This CDR3 has 13 amino acids. The DNA for the CDR3 is TGTGCCTGGAGTGGAGACAGGAATCAGCCCCAGCATTTT. It yields the protein CAWSGDRNQPQHF.

This clone was seen a single time. The chain joins TRBV20-1 to TRBJ2-7; D may be TRBD2 (5 bases). Trimming removed 4 bases from V and 7 bases from J, with 8 bases in between. The CDR3 is 10 residues long. The germline V gene has CDR1 DFQATT and CDR2 SNEGSKA (reference sequence). The CDR3 protein is CSATSSEQYF. The CDR3 coding sequence is TGCAGTGCTACTAGCAGTGAGCAGTACTTC.